The 23 T cell receptor beta chains reported below all come from one sample, sequenced in a study of CD4 and CD8 cells across lung adenocarcinoma regions. TCRdb reprocessed the PCR reads via MiXCR and lists one record per CDR3 protein. Among around 15,000 distinct CDR3 sequences listed, around 50% were seen once. What was sequenced was CD8+ T cells from the center of a lung tumor. The receptors originated from a female donor with lung adenocarcinoma. The CD4 and CD8 labels of this study may be unreliable.

The V and J genes are TRBV4-1 and TRBJ2-5; D is possibly TRBD1 or TRBD2 (6 bases each). V was shortened by 4 bases and J by 3 bases, with 15 bases between the two germline ends. Germline V gene data show CDR1 as MGHRA and CDR2 as YSYEKL. This CDR3 contains 15 residues. CDR3 in amino acids: CASSLRRGAKETQYF. CDR3 nucleotides: TGCGCCAGCAGCCTACGTAGGGGGGCCAAAGAGACCCAGTACTTC.

With respect to this clonotype: Relative to the germline gene, one junction end is altered; a read error may explain this. The chain employs TRBV6-1 and TRBJ2-3, with D perhaps assigned TRBD1 or TRBD2 (5 bases each). The CDR3 runs 16 residues. CDR1 MNHNS and CDR2 SASEGT come from the germline V gene. DNA for the CDR3: TGTGCCAGCAGTGGCCCGGGGCTATGGGCCATAGATATTCAGTACTTT. It specifies CASSGPGLWAIDIQYF.

This chain connects TRBV6-1 to TRBJ1-2; D is perhaps TRBD1 (5 bases). There are 14 residues in the CDR3. Germline CDR1 is MNHNS and CDR2 is SASEGT. V lost 2 bases, J lost 4 bases, and 11 bases lay in between. The CDR3 region is CASSERRDSYGYTF. DNA of the CDR3: TGTGCCAGCAGTGAAAGGAGGGACTCCTATGGCTACACCTTC.

In the case of this clonotype: A junction end diverges from the germline sequence, so it may reflect a read error. The CDR3 DNA reads as TGCGCCAGCAGTGAGCCGCCGGGGCTGTGGGCCAAAAACACTCAGTACTTC. This translates into CASSEPPGLWAKNTQYF. The gene calls are TRBV10-2 and TRBJ2-4; the D gene could be TRBD1 or TRBD2 (5 bases each). This CDR3 is built from 17 residues. Per germline, CDR1 WSHSY and CDR2 SAAADI.

Regarding this clonotype: Its ends do not fully match the called genes, so a read error is possible. The CDR3 region is CASSETVGAGVEALSF. CDR3 in DNA: TGTGCCAGCAGTGAGACGGTTGGGGCAGGGGTCGAGGCCCTGTCTTTC. The chain links TRBV6-1 to TRBJ2-5, with a possible D match to TRBD1 (6 bases). CDR1 and CDR2 (germline): MNHNS, SASEGT. This CDR3 comprises 16 residues.

This sequence joins TRBV10-2 and TRBJ2-1, with TRBD2 matching 16 bases. Per germline, CDR1 WSHSY and CDR2 SAAADI. The CDR3 loop spans 18 amino acids. The J segment lost 0 bases and the V segment lost 6 bases, leaving 5 bases of the junction unmatched. As DNA, the CDR3 is TGCGCCAGCAGGATGGGACTAGCGGGAGGGAGCTCCTACAATGAGCAGTTCTTC. Translating it yields CASRMGLAGGSSYNEQFF.

In the case of this clonotype: The junction departs from the called germline gene at one end, perhaps through a read error. V and J are TRBV6-1 and TRBJ2-5; TRBD2 aligns across 8 bases. The CDR3 extends over 14 amino acids. Looked up from germline, CDR1 is MNHNS and CDR2 is SASEGT. Written as DNA, the CDR3 is TGTGCGAGGAGCGGGGGCGGGCGCCAAGATACCCAGTACTTC. Translated, it gives CARSGGGRQDTQYF.

The CDR3 region has the DNA TGTGCCAGCAGTTACGGGTCCGTGATGGGACAGCACTATGGCTACACCTTC. Translating gives CASSYGSVMGQHYGYTF. This chain connects TRBV6-5 to TRBJ1-2; TRBD1 matches at 7 bases. The CDR3 extends over 17 amino acids. Per germline, CDR1 MNHEY and CDR2 SVGAGI. After removal of 2 bases from V and 3 bases from J, the junction contained 12 bases not matched to a gene.

The rearrangement uses TRBV10-2 and TRBJ2-2, with 8 bases matching TRBD1. Per germline, CDR1 WSHSY and CDR2 SAAADI. V shed 6 bases, J shed 1 base, and the junction held 4 bases outside the gene matches. There are 15 residues in the CDR3. The CDR3 DNA is TGCGCCAGCAGAGCCGGGACAGGGAACACCGGGGAGCTGTTTTTT. Translated, it gives CASRAGTGNTGELFF.

In the case of this clonotype: Mismatch with germline at one junction end may stem from a read error. This rearrangement joins TRBV6-1 to TRBJ2-3; possibly TRBD2 for D (6 bases). Per germline, CDR1 MNHNS and CDR2 SASEGT. The CDR3 has 14 amino acids. Here the CDR3 DNA reads TGTGCGGGCAGCGGGCTCGCGGGCACAGAGACGCAGTATTTT. It yields the protein CAGSGLAGTETQYF.

The V gene is TRBV6-1, the J gene TRBJ1-1; D possibly corresponds to TRBD1 (6 bases). Germline assignment: CDR1 MNHNS and CDR2 SASEGT. V lost 6 bases and J 0 bases, leaving 11 bases between the germline ends. This CDR3 is 14 amino acids long. This CDR3 reads CASRTGTLNTEAFF. CDR3 nucleotide sequence: TGTGCCAGCAGAACCGGGACATTGAACACTGAAGCTTTCTTT.

This chain links TRBV4-1 with TRBJ2-3; D may be TRBD2 (7 bases). The J call could be wrong; TRBJ2-7 is a better fit for the DNA end. CDR1 and CDR2 from the germline V gene are MGHRA and YSYEKL. The CDR3 is made up of 16 amino acids. CDR3 in DNA: TGCGCCAGCAGGGGGGACGGGGCCGGGGGGCCAGAGACGCAGTACTTC. Its translation is CASRGDGAGGPETQYF.

Points on this clonotype: Compared with germline, one end of the junction differs, possibly owing to a read error. The chain recombines TRBV6-1 with TRBJ2-3; TRBD2 matches at 14 bases. Germline values: CDR1 MNHNS, CDR2 SASEGT. The CDR3 has 18 residues. CDR3 sequence: CASSEGTSGGISTGAQFF. CDR3 coding DNA: TGTGCCAGCAGTGAAGGGACTAGCGGGGGGATAAGCACCGGGGCGCAGTTTTTT.

In regard to this clonotype: This may stem from a read error, because a much larger clone lies one nucleotide away. This sequence joins TRBV10-3 and TRBJ2-1; the match to TRBD1 covers 8 bases. Trimming at V came to 8 bases and at J to 10 bases, leaving 10 bases not matched to a gene. The CDR3 is made up of 13 amino acids. Germline-derived CDR1 and CDR2 are ENHRY and SYGVKD. Here the CDR3 reads CAILDRESYEQFF. The CDR3 DNA follows: TGTGCCATCCTGGACAGGGAATCTTACGAGCAGTTCTTC.

This sequence joins TRBV6-5 and TRBJ2-7; possibly TRBD1 or TRBD2 for D (5 bases each). Trimming removed 5 bases from V and 0 bases from J, with 14 bases in between. The CDR3 runs 15 residues. Germline V gene data show CDR1 as MNHEY and CDR2 as SVGAGI. This chain's CDR3 is CASSIRGPSSYEQYF. In DNA, the CDR3 is TGTGCCAGCAGTATCCGGGGACCAAGCTCCTACGAGCAGTACTTC.

The V gene is TRBV6-5, the J gene TRBJ2-3; a weak D match, TRBD1 (7 bases). Germline lookup yields CDR1 MNHEY and CDR2 SVGAGI. V was pared by 0 bases and J by 10 bases, with 23 bases between. This CDR3 has 17 amino acids. This CDR3 is CASSYSLKEGSTGAQYF. CDR3 DNA sequence: TGTGCCAGCAGTTACTCCCTTAAGGAGGGGAGCACAGGGGCGCAGTATTTT.

The rearrangement uses TRBV10-3 and TRBJ2-4, with TRBD2 as a possible D gene (6 bases). The CDR3 is 17 residues long. CDR1 and CDR2 (germline): ENHRY, SYGVKD. The CDR3 region is CAFCEGLRGRDQGPQYF. The CDR3 DNA reads TGTGCTTTCTGTGAGGGACTGCGAGGCCGTGACCAAGGGCCCCAGTACTTC.

V usage is TRBV2 and J usage is TRBJ2-1, with D perhaps TRBD2 (5 bases). The V gene lost 8 bases and the J gene lost 7 bases, with 18 bases spanning the gap. This CDR3 is 14 amino acids long. Germline V gene sequence: CDR1 SNHLY, CDR2 FYNNEI. In DNA form, the CDR3 reads TGTGCCAGCCAGGACTGGAGGCCTGGGAATGAGCAGTTCTTC. It encodes CASQDWRPGNEQFF.

By its share, this clonotype is medium-sized. The chain recombines TRBV7-2 with TRBJ2-3; perhaps TRBD1 as D (6 bases). The length of the CDR3 is 14 residues. The V end was cut by 8 bases, the J end by 3 bases, with 15 bases between. Germline V lookup: CDR1 SGHTA, CDR2 FQGNSA. The CDR3, as DNA: TGTGCCAGCTCACCGGGGCAGGGGACAGATACGCAGTATTTT. Encoded protein: CASSPGQGTDTQYF.

Concerning this clonotype: Germline is not matched at one junction end, which may reflect a read error. V is TRBV6-5 and J is TRBJ2-3; TRBD2 agrees at 8 bases. This CDR3 has 19 amino acids. Germline values: CDR1 MNHEY, CDR2 SVGAGI. CDR3 nucleotides: TGTGCCAGCAGTTACACCTGCTTTACGGGGCGGGGGGCCACAGATGCGCAGTATTTT. This codes for CASSYTCFTGRGATDAQYF.

There are a few counts of this clonotype. CDR3 sequence (DNA): TGTGCCAGCAGTGGGGGGAGGACTGGGTACACTGAAGCTTTCTTT. Its protein is CASSGGRTGYTEAFF. The gene calls are TRBV6-1 and TRBJ1-1, with a weak D call TRBD1 (5 bases). With 4 bases removed from V and 3 bases from J, the gap between germline ends came to 15 bases. Germline loops: CDR1 MNHNS, CDR2 SASEGT. This CDR3 contains 15 residues.

The V call is TRBV6-1, the J call TRBJ1-5; D gene uncertain. The CDR3 spans 15 residues. With 6 bases removed from V and 4 bases from J, the gap between germline ends came to 16 bases. The V gene's germline CDR1 is MNHNS and CDR2 SASEGT. The CDR3 DNA reads TGTGCCAGCAGCCAACCAGTCGAAGGGAATCAGCCCCAGCATTTT. This gives the protein CASSQPVEGNQPQHF.

On this clonotype: A junction boundary mismatches the germline segment, possibly from a read error. The gene calls are TRBV7-2 and TRBJ2-4, with 8 bases lining up with TRBD2. Germline assignment: CDR1 SGHTA and CDR2 FQGNSA. CDR3 length: 14 residues. The CDR3 DNA reads as TGCCGCGGCTCGGGGGGGCTACCCAAAGACACTCAGTATTTC. It codes for CRGSGGLPKDTQYF.